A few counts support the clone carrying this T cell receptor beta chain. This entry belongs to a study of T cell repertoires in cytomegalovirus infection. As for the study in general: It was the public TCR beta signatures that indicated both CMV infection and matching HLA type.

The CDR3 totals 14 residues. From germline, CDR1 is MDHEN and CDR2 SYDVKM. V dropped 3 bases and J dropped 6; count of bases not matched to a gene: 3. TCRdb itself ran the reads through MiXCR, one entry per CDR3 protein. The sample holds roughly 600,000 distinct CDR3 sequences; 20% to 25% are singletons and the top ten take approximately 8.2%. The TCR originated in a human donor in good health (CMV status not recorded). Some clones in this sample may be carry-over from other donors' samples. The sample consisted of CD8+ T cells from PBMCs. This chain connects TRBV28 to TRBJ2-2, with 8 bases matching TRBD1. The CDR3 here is CASSLTGVAGELFF. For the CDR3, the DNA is TGTGCCAGCAGTTTGACAGGGGTGGCCGGGGAGCTGTTTTTT. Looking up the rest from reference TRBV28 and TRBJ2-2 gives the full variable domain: DVKVTQSSRYLVKRTGEKVFLECVQDMDHENMFWYRQDPGLGLRLIYFSYDVKMKEKGDIPEGYSVSREKKERFSLILESASTNQTSMYLCASSLTGVAGELFFGEGSRLTVL.